The 2 T cell receptor beta chains below were found in one sample sequenced in a study of T-cell reconstitution after alpha-beta-depleted transplantation in children. Unique molecular identifiers were incorporated when the TCRbeta library was constructed. From the PCR reads, TCRdb called clonotypes with MiXCR, one entry per CDR3 protein. The sample records 400,000 to 500,000 distinct CDR3 sequences, about a tenth being singletons. Sequences were derived from PBMCs from the stem cell graft donor, sampled from the stem cell graft. The receptors originated from a human donor who donated a stem cell graft to a child with acute myeloid leukemia.

The chain is built from TRBV20-1 and TRBJ1-6; 7 bases map to TRBD1. CDR1 DFQATT and CDR2 SNEGSKA come from the germline V gene (reference sequence). Trimming cost V 0 bases and J 8 bases; bases outside gene matches: 7. This CDR3 comprises 15 residues. In nucleotides, the CDR3 is TGCAGTGCTAGAGATTCTGGACAGGTTGATTCACCCCTCCACTTT. Residues: CSARDSGQVDSPLHF.

This clonotype was counted many times. This CDR3 reads CASSPSAGSYEQYV. CDR3 in DNA: TGTGCCAGCTCACCATCCGCGGGGTCCTACGAGCAGTACGTC. The J gene is TRBJ2-7, the V gene TRBV18, with D perhaps TRBD2 (6 bases). In germline, CDR1 is KGHSH, CDR2 LQKENI. The length of the CDR3 is 14 residues. The V gene lost 2 bases and the J gene lost 1 base, with 9 bases spanning the gap.